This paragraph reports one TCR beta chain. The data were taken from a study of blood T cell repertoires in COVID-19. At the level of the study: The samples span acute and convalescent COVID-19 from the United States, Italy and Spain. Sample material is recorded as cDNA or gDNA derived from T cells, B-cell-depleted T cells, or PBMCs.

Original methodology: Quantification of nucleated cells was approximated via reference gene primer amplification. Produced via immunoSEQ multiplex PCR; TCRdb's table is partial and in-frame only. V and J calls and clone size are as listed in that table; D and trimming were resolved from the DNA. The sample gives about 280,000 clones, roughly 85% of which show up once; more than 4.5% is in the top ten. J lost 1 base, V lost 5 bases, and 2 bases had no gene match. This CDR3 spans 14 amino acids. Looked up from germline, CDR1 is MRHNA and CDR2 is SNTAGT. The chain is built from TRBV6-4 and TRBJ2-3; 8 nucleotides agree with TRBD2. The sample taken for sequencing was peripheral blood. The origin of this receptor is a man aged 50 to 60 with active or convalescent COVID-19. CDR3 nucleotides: TGTGCCAGCAGTCCTAGCGGGCGCACAGATACGCAGTATTTT. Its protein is CASSPSGRTDTQYF.